The following is a T cell receptor (beta chain) sequence with its context. Its specificity is not known. This entry comes from a study of OX40 agonist ivuxolimab in advanced cancers. Background on the study: Patients in the trial were receiving intravenous ivuxolimab every 2 weeks, at doses of 0.01 to 10 mg/kg. General study points: The mean number of expanded clones was higher in CD8+ T cells than in CD4+.

The repertoire was sequenced with immunoSEQ multiplex PCR; TCRdb's copy has only in-frame clones and lacks some. The sample holds tens of thousands of clones; 88% are singletons and the top ten take about 3.8%. The V gene lost 5 bases and the J gene lost 1 base, with 12 bases spanning the gap. This CDR3 contains 15 residues. CDR1 is KGHSY and CDR2 is FQNENV in the germline V gene. The rearrangement joins TRBV16 to TRBJ2-4; D gene uncertain. The clonotype originates from an adult with an advanced solid tumor such as melanoma, head and neck, liver or kidney cancer. The sample consisted of CD4+ or CD8+ T cells sorted from blood, taken in a trial of the OX40 agonist ivuxolimab. The CDR3 nucleotides are TGTGCCAGCAGCAGCATTGAAGGGGCCAAAAACATTCAGTACTTC. Encoded protein: CASSSIEGAKNIQYF.